The T cell receptor (beta chain) described here comes from a study of T cells in Graves' hyperthyroidism and ophthalmopathy. This clonotype turned up a few times. Its specificity is unknown. The CDR3 regions of TCR beta were amplified from RNA transcripts. First-round RT-PCR of the TCR CDR3 relied on the HTBI primer set. TCRdb reprocessed the multiplex PCR reads with MiXCR, giving one entry per CDR3 protein. The profile covers 600,000 or so distinct CDR3 sequences, with around 46% appearing a single time and approximately 8.2% taken by the ten largest. Uncontrolled infection, other autoimmune disease, pregnancy or lactation disqualified patients from enrolment. Overall study findings and caveats: A model of 13 V-J features distinguished ophthalmopathy from stable hyperthyroidism. Most thyroid clonotypes expanded above 0.001 appeared in blood too.

V lost 3 bases, J lost 11 bases, and 12 bases stayed unmatched. There are 14 residues in the CDR3. The germline V gene encodes CDR1 LNHDA and CDR2 SQIVND (reference sequence). The sequenced sample was peripheral blood or thyroid tissue (not recorded which). The receptor's source is a woman younger than 30 with Graves' hyperthyroidism. The chain has TRBV19 and TRBJ1-1; TRBD1 aligns across 7 bases. The chain's CDR3 is CASSIPVTGRVAFF. CDR3 nucleotide sequence: TGTGCCAGTAGTATCCCCGTGACAGGGAGAGTGGCTTTCTTT.